Below are 25 T cell receptor beta chains sequenced from a single sample in a study of OX40 agonist ivuxolimab in advanced cancers. Profiled with immunoSEQ multiplex PCR; TCRdb holds only in-frame clones, not every one. The sample yields over 50,000 clones, roughly 82% seen once. The sample in question was CD4+ or CD8+ T cells sorted from blood, obtained in a trial of the OX40 agonist ivuxolimab. Source of these receptors: an adult with an advanced solid tumor such as melanoma, head and neck, liver or kidney cancer.

This rearrangement joins TRBV27 to TRBJ2-5; D uncertain. The CDR3 runs 13 residues. V was clipped by 0 bases and J by 1 base, with 3 bases between them. Germline CDR1 and CDR2: MNHEY and SMNVEV (reference sequence). The CDR3 here is CASSLSSQETQYF. CDR3 sequence (DNA): TGTGCCAGCAGTTTATCGAGCCAAGAGACCCAGTACTTC.

This chain links TRBV28 with TRBJ1-4; no firm D call. This CDR3 has 15 amino acids. CDR1 MDHEN and CDR2 SYDVKM come from the germline V gene. V dropped 5 bases and J dropped 4 bases, with 14 bases sitting between them. The CDR3 is CASSPSADFNEKLFF. In DNA, the CDR3 is TGTGCCAGCAGTCCCTCCGCTGACTTTAATGAAAAACTGTTTTTT.

The chain couples TRBV30 to TRBJ1-2; D remains unclear. Germline CDR1 GTSNPN, CDR2 SVGIG (reference sequence). Trimming took 3 bases from V and 0 from J, leaving 11 bases between them. This CDR3 is 14 amino acids long. CDR3 region: CAWRRPTPNYGYTF. CDR3 in DNA: TGTGCCTGGAGACGGCCGACTCCTAACTATGGCTACACCTTC.

This rearrangement joins TRBV19 to TRBJ2-4; 9 positions match TRBD1. This CDR3 is built from 18 residues. Per germline, CDR1 LNHDA and CDR2 SQIVND (reference sequence). V was pared by 2 bases and J by 7 bases, with 15 bases of the junction left unmatched. The chain's CDR3 is CASSIRLGQGVFGNIQYF. DNA for the CDR3: TGTGCCAGTAGTATACGTCTGGGACAGGGTGTGTTCGGGAACATTCAGTACTTC.

This rearrangement joins TRBV2 to TRBJ2-6; D is undetermined. This CDR3 contains 14 residues. Germline V gives CDR1 SNHLY, CDR2 FYNNEI. Between the trimmed V and J ends, which lost 11 bases and 3 bases, there was a span of 14 bases. The CDR3 bases are TGTGCCTCTACCATAGTAAGTGGGGCCAACGTCCTGACTTTC. Its protein is CASTIVSGANVLTF.

The chain couples TRBV5-1 to TRBJ2-4; TRBD2 aligns across 10 bases. This CDR3 spans 14 amino acids. Germline V gene sequence: CDR1 SGHRS, CDR2 YFSETQ. J gave up 10 bases and V 5 bases, and 9 bases lay outside the gene matches. CDR3 nucleotide sequence: TGCGCCAGCAGGGAGGATAGCGGGGGGCCTATTCAGTACTTC. Its protein is CASREDSGGPIQYF.

The J gene is TRBJ1-5, the V gene TRBV11-2; no clear D gene. CDR3 length: 13 residues. The germline CDR1 and CDR2 sequences are SGHAT and FQNNGV. Trimming took 4 bases from V and 7 from J, leaving 11 bases between them. This chain's CDR3 is CASSYSALQPQHF. CDR3 in DNA: TGTGCCAGCAGCTACTCAGCGTTACAGCCCCAGCATTTT.

V gene TRBV5-1 combines with J gene TRBJ2-3; TRBD2 is a possible D gene (6 bases). The V and J ends lost 3 bases and 4 bases respectively, with 15 bases between them. The CDR3 spans 15 residues. CDR1 is SGHRS, CDR2 YFSETQ, per germline. CDR3 protein: CASSSGLLIADTQYF. CDR3 sequence (DNA): TGCGCCAGCAGCTCGGGACTTCTAATAGCAGATACGCAGTATTTT.

The chain carries TRBV6-5 and TRBJ1-6; 9 bases fit TRBD1. Trimming took 4 bases from V and 7 from J; bases not matched to a gene: 8. The CDR3 totals 16 residues. CDR1 and CDR2 (germline): MNHEY, SVGAGI. CDR3 sequence (DNA): TGTGCCAGCAGTTTAAGGACCGGGACAGGGAATTCACCCCTCCACTTT. It specifies CASSLRTGTGNSPLHF.

This clone has more than one count but fewer than ten. V and J are TRBV7-8 and TRBJ1-4; D may be TRBD1 (5 bases). The germline V gene has CDR1 SGHVS and CDR2 FQNEAQ. V lost 5 bases and J 5 bases, leaving 18 bases between the germline ends. The CDR3 extends over 16 amino acids. CDR3 in amino acids: CASSLYRIVWNEKLFF. Written as DNA, the CDR3 is TGTGCCAGCAGCCTTTACAGGATAGTTTGGAATGAAAAACTGTTTTTT.

The CDR3 DNA follows: TGTGCCACTGAGCGGGGGGTCGGAGAGACCCAGTACTTC. This gives the protein CATERGVGETQYF. V gene TRBV2 combines with J gene TRBJ2-5; 9 nucleotides line up with TRBD2. In germline, CDR1 is SNHLY, CDR2 FYNNEI. The CDR3 totals 13 residues. The trim removed 10 bases at V and 4 bases at J, leaving 7 bases unmatched.

The genes are TRBV30 and TRBJ1-3; 9 positions agree with TRBD1. This CDR3 spans 15 amino acids. Germline V gene data show CDR1 as GTSNPN and CDR2 as SVGIG (reference sequence). The J segment lost 5 bases and the V segment lost 3 bases, leaving 8 bases of the junction unmatched. CDR3 residues: CAWSVLQGARNTIYF. The CDR3 DNA sequence: TGTGCCTGGAGCGTTTTACAGGGGGCGAGAAACACCATATATTTT.

In regard to this clone: Within the sample, other DNA sequences also encode this same CDR3. This chain connects TRBV5-4 to TRBJ2-3; 11 bases match TRBD2. V was pared by 5 bases and J by 2 bases, with 4 bases of the junction left unmatched. This CDR3 comprises 15 residues. CDR1 and CDR2 from the germline V gene are SGHNT and YYREEE (reference sequence). The CDR3 DNA is TGTGCCAGCAGTTTTAGCGGGGGGGCCACAGATACGCAGTATTTT. Amino acids: CASSFSGGATDTQYF.

The rearrangement links TRBV27 to TRBJ2-2; tentative D call: TRBD2 (6 bases). Germline V gives CDR1 MNHEY, CDR2 SMNVEV (reference sequence). Trimming cost V 4 bases and J 3 bases, with 12 bases left between them. The CDR3 has 15 amino acids. The chain's CDR3 is CASSSGSGYTGELFF. DNA for the CDR3: TGTGCCAGCAGTTCAGGTAGCGGTTACACCGGGGAGCTGTTTTTT.

The table lists this clone with a few counts. The chain links TRBV6-1 to TRBJ2-5; D is uncertain. Near its end, the DNA agrees better with TRBJ2-7, so the J call may be wrong. Germline CDR1 MNHNS, CDR2 SASEGT. The CDR3 runs 12 residues. Here the CDR3 DNA reads TGTGCCAGCAGTCAGGTTTCCTACGAGCAGTACTTC. Its translation is CASSQVSYEQYF.

The chain carries TRBV28 and TRBJ1-2, with D perhaps TRBD1 (5 bases). CDR3 length: 17 residues. V lost 3 bases and J lost 2, with 19 bases in between. Germline assignment: CDR1 MDHEN and CDR2 SYDVKM. CDR3 nucleotide sequence: TGTGCCAGCAGTTTGTGGGGGTTCACTTTTCTCAACTATGGCTACACCTTC. Its protein is CASSLWGFTFLNYGYTF.

The rearrangement uses TRBV5-6 and TRBJ1-6; D call uncertain. V was clipped by 5 bases and J by 4 bases, with 7 bases between them. The CDR3 loop spans 13 amino acids. Per the germline V gene, CDR1 is SGHDT and CDR2 is YYEEEE. In DNA, the CDR3 is TGTGCCAGCAGAGTGGGGTATAATTCACCCCTCCACTTT. Translation gives CASRVGYNSPLHF.

The V gene is TRBV5-4, the J gene TRBJ1-5; D uncertain. Trimming pared 3 bases from V and 4 bases from J, leaving 5 bases between. The CDR3 consists of 12 residues. CDR1 and CDR2 (germline): SGHNT, YYREEE (reference sequence). The CDR3 coding sequence is TGTGCCAGCAGCTCTCCAAATCAGCCCCAGCATTTT. This translates into CASSSPNQPQHF.

The chain uses TRBV7-8 and TRBJ2-3; 10 bases agree with TRBD2. The ends lost 4 bases at V and 4 bases at J; junction bases unmatched: 5. There are 15 residues in the CDR3. Germline CDR1 SGHVS, CDR2 FQNEAQ. CDR3 coding DNA: TGTGCCAGCAGCTCCAGGACTAGCGGCCCAGATACGCAGTATTTT. It encodes CASSSRTSGPDTQYF.

The chain employs TRBV19 and TRBJ1-2; D may be TRBD1 (6 bases). The germline V gene has CDR1 LNHDA and CDR2 SQIVND (reference sequence). The CDR3 is 14 residues long. Trimming left V 5 bases short and J 3 bases short, with 13 bases between. The CDR3 sequence is CASSEQGVDYGYTF. The CDR3 region has the DNA TGTGCCAGTAGTGAACAGGGCGTGGACTATGGCTACACCTTC.

In DNA, the CDR3 is TGCGCCAGCAGCTTGGGGGACAGGGAAACAGATACGCAGTATTTT. Translating it yields CASSLGDRETDTQYF. The chain combines TRBV5-1 with TRBJ2-3; 9 nucleotides match TRBD1. This CDR3 spans 15 amino acids. Germline CDR1 reads SGHRS; CDR2 reads YFSETQ. V lost 0 bases, J lost 3 bases, and 2 bases stayed unmatched. Complete variable domain (other parts from reference TRBV5-1 and TRBJ2-3): KAGVTQTPRYLIKTRGQQVTLSCSPISGHRSVSWYQQTPGQGLQFLFEYFSETQRNKGNFPGRFSGRQFSNSRSEMNVSTLELGDSALYLCASSLGDRETDTQYFGPGTRLTVL.

The chain couples TRBV18 to TRBJ1-1; TRBD1 matches at 7 bases. Germline values: CDR1 KGHSH, CDR2 LQKENI. V dropped 3 bases and J dropped 1; count of bases not matched to a gene: 5. This CDR3 contains 15 residues. The CDR3 protein is CASSPGKGANTEAFF. CDR3 nucleotides: TGTGCCAGCTCACCGGGGAAGGGGGCGAACACTGAAGCTTTCTTT. Using reference TRBV18 and TRBJ1-1 for the parts outside the CDR3, the full variable domain is NAGVMQNPRHLVRRRGQEARLRCSPMKGHSHVYWYRQLPEEGLKFMVYLQKENIIDESGMPKERFSAEFPKEGPSILRIQQVVRGDSAAYFCASSPGKGANTEAFFGQGTRLTVV.

The genes are TRBV9 and TRBJ1-1; D not resolved. This CDR3 is built from 15 residues. Germline assignment: CDR1 SGDLS and CDR2 YYNGEE. Trimming left V 0 bases short and J 4 bases short, with 13 bases between. DNA of the CDR3: TGTGCCAGCAGCGTAGACGGATCCCACGGCACTGAAGCTTTCTTT. Amino acids: CASSVDGSHGTEAFF.

The chain carries TRBV4-3 and TRBJ2-2; 11 bases are a match to TRBD1. Germline lookup yields CDR1 LGHNA and CDR2 YSLEER. V lost 0 bases and J lost 4; bases outside the gene matches: 4. CDR3 length: 17 amino acids. CDR3 DNA sequence: TGCGCCAGCAGCCAAGAAAGGGGGACAGGGGGCACCGGGGAGCTGTTTTTT. Its translation is CASSQERGTGGTGELFF.

J is TRBJ1-1 and V is TRBV6-5; 9 nucleotides align to TRBD1. J lost 10 bases, V lost 0 bases, and 6 bases had no gene match. Germline V CDR1 and CDR2: MNHEY, SVGAGI. This CDR3 region has 14 residues. The DNA of the CDR3 is TGTGCCAGCAGTTACTCGTGGGACAGGGAGAGAGCTTTCTTT. Amino acid sequence: CASSYSWDRERAFF.